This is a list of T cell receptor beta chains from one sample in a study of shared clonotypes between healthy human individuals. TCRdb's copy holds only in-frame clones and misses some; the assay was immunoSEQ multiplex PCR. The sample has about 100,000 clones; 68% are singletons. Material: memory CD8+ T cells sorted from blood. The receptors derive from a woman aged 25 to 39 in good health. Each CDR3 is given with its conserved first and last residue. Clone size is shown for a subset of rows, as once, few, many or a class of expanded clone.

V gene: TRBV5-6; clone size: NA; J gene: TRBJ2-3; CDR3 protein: CASSLSAISTDTQYF
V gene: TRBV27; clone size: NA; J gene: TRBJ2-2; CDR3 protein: CASSLYRPPGELFF
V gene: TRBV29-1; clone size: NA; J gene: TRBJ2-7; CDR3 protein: CSVEVPDAYEQYF
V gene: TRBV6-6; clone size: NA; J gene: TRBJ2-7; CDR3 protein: CASSYGVSGYEQYF
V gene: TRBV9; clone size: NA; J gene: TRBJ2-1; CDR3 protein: CASSVGGRFNEQFF
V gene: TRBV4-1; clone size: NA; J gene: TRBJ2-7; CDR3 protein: CASSQGSASGYEQYF
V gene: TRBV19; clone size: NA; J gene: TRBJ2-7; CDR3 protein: CASSLTSGLHYEQYF
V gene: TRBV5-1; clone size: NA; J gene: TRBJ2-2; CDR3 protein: CASSLIGTTNTGELFF
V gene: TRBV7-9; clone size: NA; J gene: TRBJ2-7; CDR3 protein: CASGGTSGIELYEQYF
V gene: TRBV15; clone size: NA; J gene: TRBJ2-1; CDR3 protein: CATSRDRGRRIEQFF
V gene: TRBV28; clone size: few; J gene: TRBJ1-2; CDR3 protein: CASITGWDRGLGYGYTF
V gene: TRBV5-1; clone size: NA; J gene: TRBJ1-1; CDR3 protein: CASSFLGGNTEAFF
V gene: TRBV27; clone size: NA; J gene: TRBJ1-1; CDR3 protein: CASSSGLAVAEAFF
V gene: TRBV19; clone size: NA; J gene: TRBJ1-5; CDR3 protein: CASNPREVLNQPQHF
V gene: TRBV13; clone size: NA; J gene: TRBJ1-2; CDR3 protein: CASRGDRTDFYGYTF
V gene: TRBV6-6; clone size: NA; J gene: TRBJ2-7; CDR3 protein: CASTEGRYEQYF
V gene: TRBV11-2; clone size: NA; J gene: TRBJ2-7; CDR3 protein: CASSLEGTGFYEQYF
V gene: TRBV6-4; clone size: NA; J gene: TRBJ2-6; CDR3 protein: CASSDSSVSPGANVLTF
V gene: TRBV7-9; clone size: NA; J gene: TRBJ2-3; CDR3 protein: CASSLPIQESTDTQYF
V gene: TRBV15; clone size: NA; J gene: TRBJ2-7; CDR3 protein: CATSRDRGSSYEQYF
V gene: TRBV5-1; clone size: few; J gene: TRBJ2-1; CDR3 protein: CASSHNEDRPSYNEQFF
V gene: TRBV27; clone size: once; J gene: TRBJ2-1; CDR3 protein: CASSLFAGMSVNEQFF
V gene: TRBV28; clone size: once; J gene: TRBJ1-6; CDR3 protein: CASSPPYSPLHF
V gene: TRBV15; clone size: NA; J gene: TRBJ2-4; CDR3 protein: CATSSRDAAAKNIQYF
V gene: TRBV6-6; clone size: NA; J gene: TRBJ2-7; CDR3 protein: CASSPLLGRIYEQYF
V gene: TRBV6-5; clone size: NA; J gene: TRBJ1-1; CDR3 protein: CASRRPGQNTEAFF
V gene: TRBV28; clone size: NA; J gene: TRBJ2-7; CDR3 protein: CASRFTGRYYEQYF
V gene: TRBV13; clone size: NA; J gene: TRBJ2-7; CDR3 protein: CASSFITGSSYEQYF
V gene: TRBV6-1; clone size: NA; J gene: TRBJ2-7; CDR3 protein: CASSGDYDRGEQYF
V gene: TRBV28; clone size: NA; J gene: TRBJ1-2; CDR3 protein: CASSLALGSYGYTF
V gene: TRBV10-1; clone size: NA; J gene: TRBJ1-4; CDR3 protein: CASSDRAVEKLFF
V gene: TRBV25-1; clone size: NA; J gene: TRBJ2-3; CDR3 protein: CASVPLGSGTTDTQYF
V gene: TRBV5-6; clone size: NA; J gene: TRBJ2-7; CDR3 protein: CASSLVQANNEQYF
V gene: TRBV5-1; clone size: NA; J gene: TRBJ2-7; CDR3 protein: CASSLGLHSYEQYF
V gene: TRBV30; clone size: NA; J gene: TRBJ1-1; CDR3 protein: CAWRRVVRNTEAFF
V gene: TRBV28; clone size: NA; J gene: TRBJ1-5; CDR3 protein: CASTRLHKGNQPQHF
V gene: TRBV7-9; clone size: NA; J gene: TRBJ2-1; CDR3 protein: CASSLGPRRVLPYNEQFF
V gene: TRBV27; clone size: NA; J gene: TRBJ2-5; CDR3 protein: CASSLYPGLGETQYF
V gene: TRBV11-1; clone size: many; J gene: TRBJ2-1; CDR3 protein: CASSLGGGSRFF
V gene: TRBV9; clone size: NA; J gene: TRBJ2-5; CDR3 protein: CASSVSGGPETQYF